One sample yielded the 5 T cell receptor beta chains listed below, sequenced in a study of CD8 T cells in Susac syndrome. Reverse transcription of roughly 0.5 to 1 ug RNA used random hexamers. MiXCR, run by TCRdb on the immunoSEQ multiplex PCR reads, gives a single entry per CDR3 protein. The data show tens of thousands of distinct CDR3 sequences, 85% to 95% seen once. Specimen: CD4+ T cells from PBMCs. Receptors originate from a human donor with Susac syndrome.

The J gene is TRBJ2-1, the V gene TRBV6-5; D not certain. V was pared by 3 bases and J by 8 bases, with 5 bases between. The CDR3 covers 11 residues. Germline V gene data show CDR1 as MNHEY and CDR2 as SVGAGI. The CDR3 DNA follows: TGTGCCAGCAGTTATGGCTATGAGCAGTTCTTC. It is translated as CASSYGYEQFF.

The J gene is TRBJ2-2, the V gene TRBV25-1; no clear D gene. The CDR3 covers 14 residues. Germline V gene data show CDR1 as MGHDK and CDR2 as SYGVNS. Trimming pared 4 bases from V and 1 base from J, leaving 7 bases between. CDR3: CASSAYVNTGELFF. The DNA for the CDR3 is TGTGCCAGCAGTGCGTACGTGAACACCGGGGAGCTGTTTTTT.

The rearrangement uses TRBV11-3 and TRBJ2-5; TRBD2 aligns across 8 bases. The CDR3 consists of 16 residues. Trimming removed 5 bases from V and 5 bases from J; junction bases left unmatched: 13. Per germline, CDR1 SGHNT and CDR2 YENEEA. CDR3 bases: TGTGCCAGCAGCCCCTCGGACGGGGGGGCAATGGAGACCCAGTACTTC. Protein product: CASSPSDGGAMETQYF.

This chain joins TRBV25-1 and TRBJ1-6; 8 bases are shared with TRBD1. This CDR3 contains 15 residues. The germline CDR1 and CDR2 sequences are MGHDK and SYGVNS. J gave up 7 bases and V 6 bases, and 8 bases lay outside the gene matches. CDR3 region: CASRLTGQENSPLHF. CDR3 DNA: TGTGCCAGCAGATTAACGGGACAGGAGAATTCACCCCTCCACTTT.

The genes are TRBV29-1 and TRBJ2-1; D may be TRBD2 (5 bases). The CDR3 has 11 residues. Germline CDR1 reads SQVTM; CDR2 reads ANQGSEA. Trimming removed 6 bases from V and 7 bases from J, with 10 bases in between. The DNA for the CDR3 is TGCAGCGTAGAGGGTAGGAATGAGCAGTTCTTC. As protein: CSVEGRNEQFF.